The clone carrying this T cell receptor (beta chain) was seen a handful of times. The antigen remains unidentified. Germline V CDR1 and CDR2: SGHRS, YFSETQ. The V end lost 0 bases, the J end lost 0 bases, and 16 bases lay between the germline ends. The CDR3 spans 18 residues. TCR beta CDR3 region amplification was performed from RNA transcripts. Initially, a first-round RT-PCR of the TCR CDR3 employed the HTBI primer set. TCRdb ran MiXCR on the multiplex PCR reads and lists one entry per CDR3 protein. Of roughly 700,000 distinct CDR3 sequences listed, about 18% are singletons. These data come from a study of T cells in Graves' hyperthyroidism and ophthalmopathy. Overall study findings and caveats: Ophthalmopathy was identified by the model a median 6.5 months ahead of onset.

The chain recombines TRBV5-1 with TRBJ2-1; possibly TRBD1 or TRBD2 for D (6 bases each). Sequenced: blood. The origin of this receptor is a man over 45 with Graves' hyperthyroidism. CDR3 nucleotides: TGCGCCAGCAGCTTGGGGTTAGGGGGGAGTCCCTCCTACAATGAGCAGTTCTTC. It codes for CASSLGLGGSPSYNEQFF.